The rows below give T cell receptor beta chains drawn from one sample of a study of post-analysis software for immune sequencing data. TCRdb passed the PCR reads through MiXCR, listing each CDR3 protein once. The sample contains roughly 700,000 distinct CDR3 sequences, roughly 29% of which appear only once. Sequenced: blood. The source of these receptors is a girl between 10 and 17 years old with multiple sclerosis. Both conserved end residues are part of each CDR3. Each record gives: D gene, clone size, J gene, V gene, CDR3 protein, CDR3 DNA. A D gene is named only where the DNA matches it firmly. Clone size is given for some rows only: seen once, a few or many times, or a class if the clone is expanded.

d_gene: TRBD1
abundance: -
j_gene: TRBJ1-1
v_gene: TRBV29-1
CDR3aa: CSVASGQAPPEAFF
CDR3nt: TGCAGCGTTGCTTCTGGACAGGCCCCGCCTGAAGCTTTCTTT

d_gene: -
abundance: many
j_gene: TRBJ2-1
v_gene: TRBV10-3
CDR3aa: CAIRTSTETYNEQFF
CDR3nt: TGTGCCATCAGGACATCCACCGAGACATACAATGAGCAGTTCTTC

d_gene: -
abundance: -
j_gene: TRBJ1-5
v_gene: TRBV20-1
CDR3aa: CSASGGILSNQPQHF
CDR3nt: TGCAGTGCTAGCGGGGGTATCCTTAGCAATCAGCCCCAGCATTTT

d_gene: TRBD1
abundance: few
j_gene: TRBJ2-7
v_gene: TRBV10-3
CDR3aa: CAISSGQGASYEQYF
CDR3nt: TGTGCCATCAGCTCAGGACAGGGGGCATCGTACGAGCAGTACTTC

d_gene: -
abundance: -
j_gene: TRBJ2-7
v_gene: TRBV11-2
CDR3aa: CASSFKWANEQYF
CDR3nt: TGTGCCAGCAGCTTTAAATGGGCTAATGAGCAGTACTTC

d_gene: -
abundance: few
j_gene: TRBJ2-1
v_gene: TRBV2
CDR3aa: CASTGPHNEQFF
CDR3nt: TGTGCCAGCACCGGGCCACACAATGAGCAGTTCTTC

d_gene: -
abundance: -
j_gene: TRBJ1-4
v_gene: TRBV7-9
CDR3aa: CASSWTEGEKLFF
CDR3nt: TGTGCCAGCAGCTGGACAGAGGGTGAAAAACTGTTTTTT

d_gene: TRBD1
abundance: few
j_gene: TRBJ1-2
v_gene: TRBV20-1
CDR3aa: CSAKTGLYGYTF
CDR3nt: TGCAGTGCGAAGACAGGGCTCTATGGCTACACCTTC

d_gene: TRBD1
abundance: -
j_gene: TRBJ2-1
v_gene: TRBV6-4
CDR3aa: CACSLGTGAANEQFF
CDR3nt: TGTGCCTGCAGCCTCGGGACAGGGGCGGCAAATGAGCAGTTCTTC

d_gene: -
abundance: many
j_gene: TRBJ2-5
v_gene: TRBV12-3/TRBV12-4
CDR3aa: CASSFGQLKTQYF
CDR3nt: TGTGCCAGCAGTTTCGGACAGTTAAAGACCCAGTACTTC

d_gene: -
abundance: -
j_gene: TRBJ2-7
v_gene: TRBV4-3
CDR3aa: CASSQDQGRLAEQYF
CDR3nt: TGCGCCAGCAGCCAAGATCAGGGACGCTTGGCGGAGCAGTACTTC

d_gene: TRBD2
abundance: -
j_gene: TRBJ2-3
v_gene: TRBV10-3
CDR3aa: CAISEEAGSTDTQYF
CDR3nt: TGTGCCATCAGTGAAGAAGCGGGAAGCACAGATACGCAGTATTTT